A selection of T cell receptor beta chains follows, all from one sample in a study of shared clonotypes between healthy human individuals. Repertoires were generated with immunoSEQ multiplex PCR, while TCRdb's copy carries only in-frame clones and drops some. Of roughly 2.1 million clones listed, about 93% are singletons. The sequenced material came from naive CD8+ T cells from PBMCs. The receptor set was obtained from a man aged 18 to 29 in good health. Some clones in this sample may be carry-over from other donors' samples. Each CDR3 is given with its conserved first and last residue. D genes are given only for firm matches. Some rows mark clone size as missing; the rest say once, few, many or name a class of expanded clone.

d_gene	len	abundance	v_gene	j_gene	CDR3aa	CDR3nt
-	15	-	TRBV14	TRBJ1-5	CASSQEMHSNQPQHF	TGTGCCAGCAGCCAAGAGATGCATAGCAATCAGCCCCAGCATTTT
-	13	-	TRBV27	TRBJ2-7	CAIRGQRSSEQYF	TGTGCCATTCGGGGCCAACGGTCCTCCGAGCAGTACTTC
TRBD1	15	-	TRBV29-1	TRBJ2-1	CSVLAGQGTYNEQFF	TGCAGCGTACTCGCGGGACAGGGGACCTACAATGAGCAGTTCTTC
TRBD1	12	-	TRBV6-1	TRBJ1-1	CASGLTGGEAFF	TGTGCCAGCGGATTGACAGGGGGGGAAGCTTTCTTT
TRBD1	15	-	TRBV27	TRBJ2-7	CASSIRQGPLYEQYF	TGTGCCAGCAGTATCAGACAGGGCCCCCTCTACGAGCAGTACTTC
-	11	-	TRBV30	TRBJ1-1	CACDLGTEAFF	TGTGCCTGCGACCTAGGTACTGAAGCTTTCTTT
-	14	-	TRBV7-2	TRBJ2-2	CASSLSTNTGELFF	TGTGCCAGCAGCTTAAGTACGAACACCGGGGAGCTGTTTTTT
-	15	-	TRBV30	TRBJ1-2	CAWSSGALGNYGYTF	TGTGCCTGGAGCTCCGGGGCGCTCGGGAACTATGGCTACACCTTC
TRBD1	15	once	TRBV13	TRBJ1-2	CASSATGQRSDGYTF	TGTGCCAGCAGCGCGACAGGGCAACGAAGCGATGGCTACACCTTC
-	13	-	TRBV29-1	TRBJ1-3	CSVDRGGGNTIYF	TGCAGCGTTGACAGGGGAGGTGGAAACACCATATATTTT
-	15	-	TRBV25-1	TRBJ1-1	CASSDRDKADTEAFF	TGTGCCAGCAGTGACAGAGATAAGGCGGACACTGAAGCTTTCTTT
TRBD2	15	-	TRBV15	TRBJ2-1	CATSRVSGRANEQFF	TGTGCCACCAGCAGAGTTAGCGGGAGAGCTAATGAGCAGTTCTTC
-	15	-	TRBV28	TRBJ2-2	CASSLRAENTGELFF	TGTGCCAGCAGTTTAAGGGCCGAGAACACCGGGGAGCTGTTTTTT
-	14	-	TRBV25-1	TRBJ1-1	CASIPGHKISEAFF	TGTGCCAGCATACCGGGACACAAGATCTCTGAAGCTTTCTTT
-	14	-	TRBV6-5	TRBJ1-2	CASSYSSSVYGYTF	TGTGCCAGCAGTTACTCCTCCAGTGTCTATGGCTACACCTTC
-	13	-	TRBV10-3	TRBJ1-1	CASQEAGNTEAFF	TGTGCCAGCCAAGAGGCGGGGAACACTGAAGCTTTCTTT
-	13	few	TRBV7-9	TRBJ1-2	CASIDGGSRGYTF	TGTGCCAGCATCGACGGAGGATCTCGAGGCTACACCTTC
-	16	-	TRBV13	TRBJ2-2	CASSLGREWNTGELFF	TGTGCCAGCAGCTTAGGCCGTGAGTGGAACACCGGGGAGCTGTTTTTT
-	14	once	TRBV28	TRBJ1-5	CASSLFNSNQPQHF	TGTGCCAGCAGTTTATTTAATAGCAATCAGCCCCAGCATTTT
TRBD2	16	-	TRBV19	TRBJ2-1	CASSYLGTSGSNEQFF	TGTGCCAGTAGCTATCTCGGGACTAGCGGTAGCAATGAGCAGTTCTTC
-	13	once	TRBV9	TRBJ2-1	CASSDTRAGEQFF	TGTGCCAGCAGCGATACTAGAGCGGGTGAGCAGTTCTTC
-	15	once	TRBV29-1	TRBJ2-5	CSVEPGFRGVGTQYF	TGCAGCGTTGAACCCGGGTTCCGCGGGGTAGGGACCCAGTACTTC